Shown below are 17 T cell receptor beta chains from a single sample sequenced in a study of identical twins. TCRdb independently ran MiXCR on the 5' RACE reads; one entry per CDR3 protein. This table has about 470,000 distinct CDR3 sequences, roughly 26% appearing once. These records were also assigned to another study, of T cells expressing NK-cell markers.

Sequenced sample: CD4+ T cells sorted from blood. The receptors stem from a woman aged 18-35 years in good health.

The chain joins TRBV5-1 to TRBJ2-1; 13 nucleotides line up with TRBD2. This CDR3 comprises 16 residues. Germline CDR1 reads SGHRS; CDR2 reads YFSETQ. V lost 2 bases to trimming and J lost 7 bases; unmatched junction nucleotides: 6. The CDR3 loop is CASSFRTSGSGNEQFF. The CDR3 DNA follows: TGCGCCAGCAGCTTTAGGACTAGCGGGAGTGGAAATGAGCAGTTCTTC.

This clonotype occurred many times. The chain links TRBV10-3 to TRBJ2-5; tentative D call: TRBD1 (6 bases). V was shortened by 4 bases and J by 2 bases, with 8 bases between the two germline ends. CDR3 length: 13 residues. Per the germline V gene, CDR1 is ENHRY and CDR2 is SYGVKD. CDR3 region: CAISVGAQETQYF. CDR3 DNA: TGTGCCATCAGTGTGGGGGCGCAAGAGACCCAGTACTTC.

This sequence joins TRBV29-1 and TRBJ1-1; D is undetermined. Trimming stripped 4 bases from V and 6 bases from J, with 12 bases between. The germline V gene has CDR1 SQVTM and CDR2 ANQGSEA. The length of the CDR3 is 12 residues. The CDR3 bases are TGCAGCGTTGGTATGGGTACGGCTGAAGCTTTCTTT. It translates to CSVGMGTAEAFF.

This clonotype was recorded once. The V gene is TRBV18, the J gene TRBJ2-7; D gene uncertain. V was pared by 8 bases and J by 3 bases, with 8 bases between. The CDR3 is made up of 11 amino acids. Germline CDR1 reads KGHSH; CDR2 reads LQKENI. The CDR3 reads CASTNRYEQYF. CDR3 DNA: TGTGCCAGCACGAACCGCTACGAGCAGTACTTC.

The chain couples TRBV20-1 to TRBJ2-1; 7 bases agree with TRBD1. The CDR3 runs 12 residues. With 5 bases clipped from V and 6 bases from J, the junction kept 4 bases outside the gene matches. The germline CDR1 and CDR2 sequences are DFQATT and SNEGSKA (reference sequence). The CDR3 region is CSARQGLNEQFF. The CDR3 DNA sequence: TGCAGTGCTCGACAGGGTCTCAATGAGCAGTTCTTC.

The CDR3 sequence is CASSLAGSGGTDTQYF. The CDR3 nucleotides are TGCGCCAGCAGCTTGGCCGGTAGCGGGGGCACAGATACGCAGTATTTT. The chain employs TRBV5-1 and TRBJ2-3; 8 nucleotides match TRBD2. V was clipped by 0 bases and J by 1 base; unmatched bases: 4. Germline V gives CDR1 SGHRS, CDR2 YFSETQ. The CDR3 runs to 16 residues. The full variable domain, in which reference TRBV5-1 and TRBJ2-3 provide the parts outside the CDR3, is KAGVTQTPRYLIKTRGQQVTLSCSPISGHRSVSWYQQTPGQGLQFLFEYFSETQRNKGNFPGRFSGRQFSNSRSEMNVSTLELGDSALYLCASSLAGSGGTDTQYFGPGTRLTVL.

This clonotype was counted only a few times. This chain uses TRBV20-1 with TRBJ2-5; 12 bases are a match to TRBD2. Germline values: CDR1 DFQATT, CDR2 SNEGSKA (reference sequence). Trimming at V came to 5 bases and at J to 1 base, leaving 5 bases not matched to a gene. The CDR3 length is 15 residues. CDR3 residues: CSAEGLAGRQETQYF. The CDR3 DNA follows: TGCAGTGCTGAAGGACTAGCGGGGCGCCAAGAGACCCAGTACTTC.

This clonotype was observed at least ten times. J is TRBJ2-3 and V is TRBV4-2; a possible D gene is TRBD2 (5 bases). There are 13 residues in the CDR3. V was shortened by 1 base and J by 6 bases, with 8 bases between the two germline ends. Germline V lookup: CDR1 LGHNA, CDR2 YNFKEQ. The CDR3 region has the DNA TGTGCCAGCAGCCAAGGGTTAGCGGATACGCAGTATTTT. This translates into CASSQGLADTQYF.

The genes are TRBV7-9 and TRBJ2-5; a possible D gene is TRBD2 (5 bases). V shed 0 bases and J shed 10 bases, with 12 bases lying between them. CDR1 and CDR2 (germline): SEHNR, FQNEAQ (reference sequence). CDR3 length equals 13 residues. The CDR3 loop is CASSLATRSGQYF. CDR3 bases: TGTGCCAGCAGCTTAGCCACAAGGAGCGGCCAGTACTTC.

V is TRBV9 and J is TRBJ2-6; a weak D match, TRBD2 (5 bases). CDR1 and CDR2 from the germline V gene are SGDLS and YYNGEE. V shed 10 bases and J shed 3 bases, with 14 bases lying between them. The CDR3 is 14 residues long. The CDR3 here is CAYGKLDGANVLTF. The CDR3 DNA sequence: TGTGCCTATGGAAAACTAGATGGGGCCAACGTCCTGACTTTC. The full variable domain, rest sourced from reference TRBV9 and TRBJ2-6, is DSGVTQTPKHLITATGQRVTLRCSPRSGDLSVYWYQQSLDQGLQFLIQYYNGEERAKGNILERFSAQQFPDLHSELNLSSLELGDSALYFCAYGKLDGANVLTFGAGSRLTVL.

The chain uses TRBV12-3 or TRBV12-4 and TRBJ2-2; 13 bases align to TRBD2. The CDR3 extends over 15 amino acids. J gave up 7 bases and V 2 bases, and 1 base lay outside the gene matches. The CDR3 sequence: CASSLRTSGSGELFF. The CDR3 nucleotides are TGTGCCAGCAGTTTAAGGACTAGCGGGAGCGGGGAGCTGTTTTTT.

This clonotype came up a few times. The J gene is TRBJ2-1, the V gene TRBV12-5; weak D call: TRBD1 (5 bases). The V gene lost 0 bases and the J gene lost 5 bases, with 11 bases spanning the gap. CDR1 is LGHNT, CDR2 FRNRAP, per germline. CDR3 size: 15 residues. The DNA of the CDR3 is TGTGCTAGTGGTTTGGTACAGGTCAGCAACAATGAGCAGTTCTTC. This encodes CASGLVQVSNNEQFF.

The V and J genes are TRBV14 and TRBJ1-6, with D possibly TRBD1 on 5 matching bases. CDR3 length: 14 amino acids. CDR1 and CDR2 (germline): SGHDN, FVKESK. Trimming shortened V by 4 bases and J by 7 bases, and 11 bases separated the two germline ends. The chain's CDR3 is CASSRRGGNSPLHF. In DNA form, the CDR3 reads TGTGCCAGCAGCCGCCGCGGGGGGAATTCACCCCTCCACTTT.

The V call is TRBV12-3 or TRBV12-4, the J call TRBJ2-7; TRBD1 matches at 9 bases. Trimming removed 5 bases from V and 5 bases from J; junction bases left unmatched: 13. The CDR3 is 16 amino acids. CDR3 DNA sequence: TGTGCCAGCAGTCTAATTCCGGGACAGGGTAGCCACGAGCAGTACTTC. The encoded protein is CASSLIPGQGSHEQYF.

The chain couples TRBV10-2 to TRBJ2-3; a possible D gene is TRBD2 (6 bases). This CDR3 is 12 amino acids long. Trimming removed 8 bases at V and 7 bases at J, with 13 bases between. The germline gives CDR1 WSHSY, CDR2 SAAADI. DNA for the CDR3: TGCGCCAGCGGCGGGGAGTTAAATACGCAGTATTTT. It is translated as CASGGELNTQYF.

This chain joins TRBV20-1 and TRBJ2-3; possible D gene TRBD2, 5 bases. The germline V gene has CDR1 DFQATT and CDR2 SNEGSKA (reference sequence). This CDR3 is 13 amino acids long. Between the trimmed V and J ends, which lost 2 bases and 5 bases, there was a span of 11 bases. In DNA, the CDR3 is TGCAGTGCTAGAAGGGCCGCGGGAGATACGCAGTATTTT. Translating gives CSARRAAGDTQYF.

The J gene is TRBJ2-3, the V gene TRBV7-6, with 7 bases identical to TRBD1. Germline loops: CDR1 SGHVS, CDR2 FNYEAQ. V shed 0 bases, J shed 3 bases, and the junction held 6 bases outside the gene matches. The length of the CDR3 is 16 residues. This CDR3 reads CASSLASRGNTDTQYF. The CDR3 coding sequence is TGTGCCAGCAGCTTAGCCTCCAGGGGGAATACAGATACGCAGTATTTT.